Described below is a single T cell receptor (beta chain) sequence and its context. This sample is part of a study of blood T cell repertoires in COVID-19. Study context: The United States, Italy and Spain supplied acute and convalescent COVID-19 samples. T cells, B-cell-depleted T cells, or PBMCs supplied cDNA or gDNA.

Profiling relied on immunoSEQ multiplex PCR, and the TCRdb table lists in-frame clones only, not all of them. Altogether some 330,000 clones are present, about 87% being singletons, with the ten largest covering less than 2.5%. In terms of age and location, participants ranged from roughly 18 to 90 years and lived in fewer than 30 US areas. Material: PBMCs or T cells enriched from blood (not recorded which). This receptor was taken from a man aged 40-49 years in a cohort exposed to, infected with or recovered from COVID-19 (not recorded which).

CDR3 DNA sequence: TGTGCCAGTAGTAACCTCAGGGGGCGAGTTGAAAAACTGTTTTTT. Its translation is CASSNLRGRVEKLFF. J is TRBJ1-4 and V is TRBV19; the match to TRBD1 covers 8 bases. V shed 4 bases and J 7 bases; nucleotides not matched to a gene: 8. CDR1 is LNHDA, CDR2 SQIVND, per germline (reference sequence). The CDR3 runs 15 residues. Full variable domain (rest looked up from reference TRBV19 and TRBJ1-4): DGGITQSPKYLFRKEGQNVTLSCEQNLNHDAMYWYRQDPGQGLRLIYYSQIVNDFQKGDIAEGYSVSREKKESFPLTVTSAQKNPTAFYLCASSNLRGRVEKLFFGSGTQLSVL.